This TCR beta chain was sequenced in a study of blood T cell repertoires in COVID-19. Whole-study context: PBMCs, B-cell-depleted T cells, or T cells were the source of the cDNA or gDNA that made up the material.

CDR3 length: 17 residues. V lost 1 base and J lost 0, with 10 bases in between. Germline lookup yields CDR1 LGHNA and CDR2 YSLEER. Repertoires were generated with immunoSEQ multiplex PCR, while TCRdb's copy carries only in-frame clones and drops some. Of roughly 250,000 clones in the sample, more than 70% were seen once. The TCR sequence derives from a woman aged 40 to 55 who had recovered from COVID-19. V is TRBV4-3 and J is TRBJ2-6, with unresolved D. Material: peripheral blood. This chain's CDR3 is CASSQVPFGSGANVLTF. The CDR3 DNA follows: TGCGCCAGCAGCCAAGTCCCTTTCGGCTCTGGGGCCAACGTCCTGACTTTC.